Each of the 23 T cell receptor beta chains below was sequenced from the same sample in a study of T cell responses to AZD1222 COVID-19 vaccine. Repertoires were generated with immunoSEQ multiplex PCR, while TCRdb's copy carries only in-frame clones and drops some. This table has some 200,000 clones, 85% to 95% appearing once. Sample: peripheral blood, taken on day 0 of AZD1222 vaccination. The receptors originated from an adult in good health.

The chain joins TRBV6-5 to TRBJ2-3; 10 bases match TRBD2. CDR3 length: 16 amino acids. Looked up from germline, CDR1 is MNHEY and CDR2 is SVGAGI. V dropped 3 bases and J dropped 0; count of bases not matched to a gene: 3. The CDR3 reads CASSYTSGDSTDTQYF. The CDR3 DNA reads as TGTGCCAGCAGTTATACTAGCGGGGATAGCACAGATACGCAGTATTTT.

This chain links TRBV28 with TRBJ1-5; no definite D call. The CDR3 extends over 16 amino acids. Trimming removed 4 bases at V and 1 base at J, with 14 bases between. Germline CDR1 reads MDHEN; CDR2 reads SYDVKM. The DNA of the CDR3 is TGTGCCAGCAGTTCTCCGACTGACGGAAGCAATCAGCCCCAGCATTTT. Residues: CASSSPTDGSNQPQHF.

The chain links TRBV15 to TRBJ1-6, with D unresolved. The germline CDR1 and CDR2 sequences are LNHNV and YYDKDF (reference sequence). V was cut by 1 base and J by 9 bases, with 10 bases left in between. This CDR3 is built from 14 residues. CDR3 residues: CATSRGGGISPLHF. CDR3 DNA: TGTGCCACCAGCAGAGGGGGTGGAATTTCACCCCTCCACTTT.

With respect to this clone: Mismatch with germline at one junction end may stem from a read error. The chain combines TRBV4-1 with TRBJ2-1, with a tentative D call TRBD1 (6 bases). The CDR3 contains 15 residues. Germline CDR1 is MGHRA and CDR2 is YSYEKL. The CDR3 DNA reads as TGCGCCCGCAGCCGCCCACAGGGCTCCTACAATGAGCAGTTCTTC. This sequence encodes CARSRPQGSYNEQFF.

The rearrangement joins TRBV6-4 to TRBJ2-1, with 8 bases that match TRBD2. The V gene's germline CDR1 is MRHNA and CDR2 SNTAGT. The length of the CDR3 is 15 residues. V lost 4 bases and J lost 6; bases outside the gene matches: 8. The CDR3 nucleotides are TGTGCCAGCAGTGGGGGGACTAGTAGTTCCAATGAGCAGTTCTTC. Amino acids: CASSGGTSSSNEQFF.

This chain uses TRBV28 with TRBJ2-2; TRBD1 aligns across 8 bases. The CDR3 spans 18 residues. CDR1 is MDHEN, CDR2 SYDVKM, per germline. With V trimmed by 5 bases and J by 2 bases, 13 bases remained unmatched. The CDR3: CASSQDQDRVFNTGELFF. In DNA, the CDR3 is TGTGCCAGCAGTCAGGACCAGGACAGGGTGTTCAACACCGGGGAGCTGTTTTTT.

This clone was observed a few times. The chain carries TRBV6-4 and TRBJ2-1; D uncertain. The CDR3 is made up of 14 amino acids. Trimming stripped 0 bases from V and 2 bases from J, with 5 bases between. Germline V lookup: CDR1 MRHNA, CDR2 SNTAGT. CDR3 sequence (DNA): TGTGCCAGCAGTGACTCAAACCCCTACAATGAGCAGTTCTTC. It is translated as CASSDSNPYNEQFF.

In its sample, this clone was seen once. The chain combines TRBV20-1 with TRBJ1-2; D is unclear. CDR3 length: 13 residues. V dropped 3 bases and J dropped 8 bases, with 16 bases sitting between them. CDR1 and CDR2 (germline): DFQATT, SNEGSKA (reference sequence). The CDR3 DNA reads as TGCAGTGCTAGTCTTTGGGAGGGAGTCGGCTACACCTTC. It is translated as CSASLWEGVGYTF.

This chain uses TRBV21-1 with TRBJ1-1. TRBV21-1 is a known pseudogene. The CDR3 is 16 amino acids. The CDR3 sequence is CASSPRREGKGTEAFF. The DNA for the CDR3 is TGTGCCAGCAGCCCACGGAGGGAGGGGAAGGGCACTGAAGCTTTCTTT.

The chain employs TRBV19 and TRBJ1-2, with 10 bases matching TRBD1. V trimming: 3 bases; J trimming: 8 bases; junction bases outside the gene matches: 9. Per the germline V gene, CDR1 is LNHDA and CDR2 is SQIVND (reference sequence). This CDR3 has 15 residues. The CDR3 nucleotides are TGTGCCAGTAGTATCGGGACAGGGGCGCAGGGGGGCTACACCTTC. This codes for CASSIGTGAQGGYTF.

V usage is TRBV4-3 and J usage is TRBJ1-1; TRBD1 might be the D (5 bases). CDR1 LGHNA and CDR2 YSLEER come from the germline V gene. With 0 bases removed from V and 8 bases from J, the gap between germline ends came to 10 bases. CDR3 length equals 13 residues. Here the CDR3 reads CASSQDKGREAFF. The CDR3 nucleotides are TGCGCCAGCAGCCAAGATAAGGGGCGCGAAGCTTTCTTT.

There are a few counts of this clone. The rearrangement links TRBV24-1 to TRBJ2-1; tentative D call: TRBD2 (5 bases). Germline V gene lookup returns CDR1 KGHDR and CDR2 SFDVKD. Trimming left V 5 bases short and J 7 bases short, with 11 bases between. This CDR3 contains 13 residues. The CDR3 reads CATSGTLGNEQFF. DNA of the CDR3: TGTGCCACCAGTGGTACACTAGGGAATGAGCAGTTCTTC.

V gene TRBV19 combines with J gene TRBJ1-2; 11 bases agree with TRBD1. Germline-derived CDR1 and CDR2 are LNHDA and SQIVND (reference sequence). V shed 4 bases and J 3 bases; nucleotides not matched to a gene: 4. This CDR3 comprises 15 residues. The CDR3 DNA is TGTGCCAGTAGTAGGGACAGGGGGGGAGACTATGGCTACACCTTC. Amino acids: CASSRDRGGDYGYTF.

This sequence joins TRBV28 and TRBJ1-5; TRBD1 aligns across 12 bases. The junction had 8 bases not matched to a gene; V was cut back by 3 bases and J by 2 bases. The CDR3 spans 18 residues. Germline CDR1 is MDHEN and CDR2 is SYDVKM. The CDR3 coding sequence is TGTGCCAGCAGTTTTACCGGGACAGGGGGCTGGCGCAATCAGCCCCAGCATTTT. This translates into CASSFTGTGGWRNQPQHF.

The gene calls are TRBV4-1 and TRBJ1-1; D gene uncertain. There are 14 residues in the CDR3. Trimming pared 6 bases from V and 0 bases from J, leaving 11 bases between. Germline CDR1 and CDR2: MGHRA and YSYEKL. The CDR3 coding sequence is TGCGCCAGCAGACTGGCCAGGATGAACACTGAAGCTTTCTTT. Encoded protein: CASRLARMNTEAFF.

The chain uses TRBV19 and TRBJ2-2, with TRBD1 as a possible D gene (6 bases). V dropped 10 bases and J dropped 5 bases, with 14 bases sitting between them. Germline V gene lookup returns CDR1 LNHDA and CDR2 SQIVND (reference sequence). The CDR3 is made up of 13 amino acids. CDR3: CATRRTDTGELFF. CDR3 DNA: TGTGCCACTAGACGGACAGATACCGGGGAGCTGTTTTTT.

The chain uses TRBV20-1 and TRBJ1-5; weak D call: TRBD1 (6 bases). The germline CDR1 and CDR2 sequences are DFQATT and SNEGSKA (reference sequence). This CDR3 spans 13 amino acids. Between the trimmed V and J ends, which lost 3 bases and 4 bases, there was a span of 10 bases. The CDR3: CSASGQGNQPQHF. Written as DNA, the CDR3 is TGCAGTGCTAGTGGGCAGGGGAATCAGCCCCAGCATTTT.

The chain couples TRBV7-2 to TRBJ1-4; 9 nucleotides agree with TRBD1. Germline lookup yields CDR1 SGHTA and CDR2 FQGNSA. The CDR3 is made up of 14 amino acids. The junction had 5 bases not matched to a gene; V was cut back by 4 bases and J by 8 bases. The CDR3 bases are TGTGCCAGCAGCTCGGGACAGGGATTCGAAAAACTGTTTTTT. Translation gives CASSSGQGFEKLFF.

This sequence joins TRBV7-8 and TRBJ2-1; TRBD1 matches 7 bases. Per germline, CDR1 SGHVS and CDR2 FQNEAQ. V was pared by 5 bases and J by 2 bases, with 9 bases of the junction left unmatched. This CDR3 region has 16 residues. For the CDR3, the DNA is TGTGCCAGCAGCAACGACAGGGTCACCGCCTACAATGAGCAGTTCTTC. It is translated as CASSNDRVTAYNEQFF. Full variable domain (missing parts from reference TRBV7-8 and TRBJ2-1): GAGVSQSPRYKVAKRGQDVALRCDPISGHVSLFWYQQALGQGPEFLTYFQNEAQLDKSGLPSDRFFAERPEGSVSTLKIQRTQQEDSAVYLCASSNDRVTAYNEQFFGPGTRLTVL.

The chain carries TRBV19 and TRBJ2-2; unclear D gene. CDR1 and CDR2 (germline): LNHDA, SQIVND (reference sequence). V shed 5 bases and J shed 0 bases, with 7 bases lying between them. This CDR3 has 14 amino acids. The CDR3 loop reads CASSLHSNTGELFF. The CDR3 nucleotides read TGTGCCAGTAGTTTGCATTCGAACACCGGGGAGCTGTTTTTT. The full variable domain, completed using reference TRBV19 and TRBJ2-2, is DGGITQSPKYLFRKEGQNVTLSCEQNLNHDAMYWYRQDPGQGLRLIYYSQIVNDFQKGDIAEGYSVSREKKESFPLTVTSAQKNPTAFYLCASSLHSNTGELFFGEGSRLTVL.

The rearrangement uses TRBV3-1 (or the pseudogene TRBV3-2) and TRBJ2-4; 13 bases are a match to TRBD2. V shed 6 bases and J 7 bases; nucleotides not matched to a gene: 9. Germline V lookup: CDR1 LGHDT, CDR2 YNNKEL (reference sequence). The CDR3 spans 16 residues. The CDR3 nucleotides are TGTGCCAGCAGTCTTACTGGACTAGCGGGAGATAACATTCAGTACTTC. This gives the protein CASSLTGLAGDNIQYF.

The chain recombines TRBV18 with TRBJ2-5; no definite D call. Germline V gene sequence: CDR1 KGHSH, CDR2 LQKENI. The CDR3 loop spans 13 amino acids. V was clipped by 3 bases and J by 2 bases, with 7 bases between them. For the CDR3, the DNA is TGTGCCAGCTCACCCTACCTTCAAGAGACCCAGTACTTC. Translated, it gives CASSPYLQETQYF.

This clone has just one count. The chain is built from TRBV28 and TRBJ1-1; 10 bases are shared with TRBD1. The V and J ends lost 4 bases and 6 bases, in that order; junction bases with no gene match: 5. The CDR3 has 14 amino acids. From germline, CDR1 is MDHEN and CDR2 SYDVKM. The CDR3 DNA is TGTGCCAGCAGTTCTGGACAGGGGGACGCTGAAGCTTTCTTT. It encodes CASSSGQGDAEAFF.